This T cell receptor (beta chain) stems from a study of post-analysis software for immune sequencing data. About the study: Some patients lacked subtype; others had relapsing-remitting, secondary progressive or progressive-relapsing disease. Study-wide points: Strong co-clustering by F measure was evident for samples that had been prepared in the same batch.

Of note for this clonotype: Its antigen is still unknown.

Libraries were made from TCR beta cDNA, and they carried unique molecular identifiers. Some 500,000 cDNA molecules were obtained per 1 to 10 million input T cells. TCRdb reanalysed the PCR reads using MiXCR and keeps one entry per CDR3 protein. The table includes hundreds of thousands of distinct CDR3 sequences, 25% to 30% detected once. Sample: blood. The clonotype originates from a girl aged 5-17 years with multiple sclerosis.

CDR3 sequence: CSAARDLAYGETQYF. The CDR3 nucleotides are TGCAGTGCCGCCCGGGACCTTGCATATGGGGAGACCCAGTACTTC. The V gene is TRBV20-1, the J gene TRBJ2-5, with D perhaps being TRBD1 or TRBD2 (5 bases each). The germline CDR1 and CDR2 sequences are DFQATT and SNEGSKA (reference sequence). V was clipped by 6 bases and J by 5 bases, with 22 bases between them. CDR3 length equals 15 residues.